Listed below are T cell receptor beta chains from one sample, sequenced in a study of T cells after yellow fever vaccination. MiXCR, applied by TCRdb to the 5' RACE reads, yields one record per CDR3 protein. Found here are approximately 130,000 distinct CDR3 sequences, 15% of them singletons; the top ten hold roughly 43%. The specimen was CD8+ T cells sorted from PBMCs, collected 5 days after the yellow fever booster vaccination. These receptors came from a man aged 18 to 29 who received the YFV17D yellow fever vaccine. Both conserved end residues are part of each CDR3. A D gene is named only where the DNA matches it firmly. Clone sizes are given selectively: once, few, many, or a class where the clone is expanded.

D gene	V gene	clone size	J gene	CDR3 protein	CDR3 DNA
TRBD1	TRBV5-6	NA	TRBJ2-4	CASSLAQGASSQAKNIQYF	TGTGCCAGCAGCTTGGCACAGGGGGCGTCCTCCCAAGCCAAAAACATTCAGTACTTC
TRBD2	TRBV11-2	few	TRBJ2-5	CASSSQGLAGVKETQYF	TGTGCCAGCTCCTCCCAGGGACTAGCGGGGGTTAAAGAGACCCAGTACTTC
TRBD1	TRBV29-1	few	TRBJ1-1	CSTTGFQNTEAFF	TGCAGCACGACAGGGTTTCAAAACACTGAAGCTTTCTTT
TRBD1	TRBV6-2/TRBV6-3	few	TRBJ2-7	CATHQGAGYEQYF	TGTGCCACCCATCAGGGGGCTGGTTACGAGCAGTACTTC
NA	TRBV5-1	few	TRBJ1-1	CASSPLEGVEAFF	TGCGCCAGCAGCCCACTCGAGGGGGTCGAAGCTTTCTTT
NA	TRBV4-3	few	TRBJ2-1	CASSPRVSYNEQFF	TGCGCCAGCAGCCCCCGTGTTTCCTACAATGAGCAGTTCTTC
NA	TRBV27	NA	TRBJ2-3	CASYGEPPFRAQYF	TGTGCCAGCTATGGTGAGCCCCCGTTTAGGGCGCAGTATTTT
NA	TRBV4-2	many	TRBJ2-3	CASSQDVGYTDTQYF	TGTGCCAGCAGCCAAGATGTGGGCTACACAGATACGCAGTATTTT
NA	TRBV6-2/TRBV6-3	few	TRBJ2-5	CASSYTLAGGETQYF	TGTGCCAGCAGTTACACCCTCGCGGGCGGCGAGACCCAGTACTTC
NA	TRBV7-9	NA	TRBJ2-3	CASSSRPGRFTDTQYF	TGTGCCAGCAGCTCACGCCCGGGGCGGTTCACAGATACGCAGTATTTT
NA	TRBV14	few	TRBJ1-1	CASSQMGQNTEAFF	TGTGCCAGCAGCCAAATGGGGCAGAACACTGAAGCTTTCTTT
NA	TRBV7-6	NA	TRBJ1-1	CASSLAAGSPEAFF	TGTGCCAGCAGCTTAGCTGCCGGGTCTCCTGAAGCTTTCTTT
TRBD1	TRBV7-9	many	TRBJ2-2	CASGPRTGANTGELFF	TGTGCCAGCGGGCCCCGGACAGGGGCGAACACCGGGGAGCTGTTTTTT
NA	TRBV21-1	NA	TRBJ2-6	CASTPLDRGHSGANVLTF	TGTGCCAGCACCCCTCTGGACAGGGGCCACTCTGGGGCCAACGTCCTGACTTTC
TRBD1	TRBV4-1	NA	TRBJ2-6	CASSQGQGRSGANVLTF	TGCGCCAGCAGCCAAGGACAGGGCCGCTCTGGGGCCAACGTCCTGACTTTC
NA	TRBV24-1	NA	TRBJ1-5	CATSDFWSNQPQHF	TGTGCCACCAGTGATTTTTGGAGCAATCAGCCCCAGCATTTT
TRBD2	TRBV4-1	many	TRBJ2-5	CASSQMQRGDETQYF	TGCGCCAGCAGCCAAATGCAGCGGGGTGATGAGACCCAGTACTTC
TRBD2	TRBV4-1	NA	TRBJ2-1	CASEHIPRLAASYNEQFF	TGCGCCAGCGAACACATTCCTCGGCTAGCGGCCTCCTACAATGAGCAGTTCTTC
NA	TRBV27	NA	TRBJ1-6	CASRGAAHHSPLHF	TGTGCCAGCAGGGGAGCGGCTCACCATTCACCCCTCCACTTT
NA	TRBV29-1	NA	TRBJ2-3	CSVDGSPPDTQYF	TGCAGCGTTGATGGGTCCCCCCCAGATACGCAGTATTTT
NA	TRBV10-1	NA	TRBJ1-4	CAKSSTNEKLFF	TGCGCCAAGTCTTCAACTAATGAAAAACTGTTTTTT
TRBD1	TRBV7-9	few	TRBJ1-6	CASSLGPGQGSPLHF	TGTGCCAGCAGCTTAGGCCCGGGACAGGGATCACCCCTCCACTTT
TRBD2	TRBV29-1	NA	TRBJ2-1	CSVEGATSGEPYNEQFF	TGCAGCGTTGAAGGGGCGACTAGCGGGGAGCCCTACAATGAGCAGTTCTTC
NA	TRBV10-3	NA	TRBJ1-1	CAISEAQVGNTEAFF	TGTGCCATCAGTGAGGCCCAAGTCGGTAACACTGAAGCTTTCTTT
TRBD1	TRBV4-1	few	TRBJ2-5	CASSHPTGGRETQYF	TGCGCCAGCAGCCACCCGACAGGGGGGAGGGAGACCCAGTACTTC
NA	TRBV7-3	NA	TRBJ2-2	CASSSVRNTGELFF	TGTGCCAGCAGCTCGGTGAGAAACACCGGGGAGCTGTTTTTT
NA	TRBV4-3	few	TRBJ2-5	CASSQDRGWAGQETQYF	TGCGCCAGCAGCCAAGATCGCGGGTGGGCAGGCCAAGAGACCCAGTACTTC
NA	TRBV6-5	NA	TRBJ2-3	CASSYEPSHSSSTDTQYF	TGTGCCAGCAGTTACGAACCCAGTCATTCATCTAGCACAGATACGCAGTATTTT
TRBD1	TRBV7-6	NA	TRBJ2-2	CASSWGTDPTGELFF	TGTGCCAGCAGCTGGGGGACAGATCCGACCGGGGAGCTGTTTTTT
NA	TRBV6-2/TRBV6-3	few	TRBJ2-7	CASSIGREQYF	TGTGCCAGCAGCATTGGGCGGGAGCAGTACTTC
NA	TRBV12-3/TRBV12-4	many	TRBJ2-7	CASRPKGSYEQYF	TGTGCCAGCAGGCCCAAGGGTTCCTACGAGCAGTACTTC
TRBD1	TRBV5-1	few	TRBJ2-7	CASSGGTGEYEQYF	TGCGCCAGCAGCGGAGGGACAGGGGAGTACGAGCAGTACTTC
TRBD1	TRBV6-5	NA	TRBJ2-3	CASTRDRGTDTQYF	TGTGCCAGCACCCGGGACAGAGGCACAGATACGCAGTATTTT
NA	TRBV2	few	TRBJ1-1	CASSEAGRTPRTEAFF	TGTGCCAGCAGTGAAGCGGGACGGACCCCGAGGACTGAAGCTTTCTTT
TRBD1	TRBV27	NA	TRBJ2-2	CASRKDRGLGELFF	TGTGCCAGCAGAAAGGACAGGGGGCTTGGGGAGCTGTTTTTT
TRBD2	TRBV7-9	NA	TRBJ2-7	CASSSGGTNTYEQYF	TGTGCCAGCAGCTCCGGGGGGACTAACACCTACGAGCAGTACTTC
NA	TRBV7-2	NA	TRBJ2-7	CASSLAGGEQYF	TGTGCCAGCAGCTTAGCCGGGGGCGAGCAGTACTTC
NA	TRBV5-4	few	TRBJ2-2	CASSPWAGVTGELFF	TGTGCCAGCAGCCCCTGGGCAGGGGTGACCGGGGAGCTGTTTTTT
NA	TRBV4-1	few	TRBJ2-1	CASSQGGGEQFF	TGCGCCAGCAGCCAAGGGGGTGGTGAGCAGTTCTTC
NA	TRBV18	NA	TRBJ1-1	CASSPVWEGTEAFF	TGTGCCAGCTCACCTGTCTGGGAGGGGACTGAAGCTTTCTTT
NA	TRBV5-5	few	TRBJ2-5	CASSLTSREQETQYF	TGTGCCAGCAGCTTGACCTCGAGAGAACAAGAGACCCAGTACTTC
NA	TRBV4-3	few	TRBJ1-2	CASSQDSGGRGYTF	TGCGCCAGCAGCCAAGATTCCGGGGGCAGAGGCTACACCTTC
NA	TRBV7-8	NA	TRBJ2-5	CASSLKRERAEETQYF	TGTGCCAGCAGCTTAAAGCGTGAGAGAGCGGAAGAGACCCAGTACTTC
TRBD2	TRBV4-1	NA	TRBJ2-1	CASSQIASGVYNEQFF	TGCGCCAGCAGCCAAATAGCTAGCGGAGTATACAATGAGCAGTTCTTC
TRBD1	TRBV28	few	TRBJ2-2	CASSFGDRGTGELFF	TGTGCCAGCAGTTTTGGGGACAGGGGGACGGGGGAGCTGTTTTTT
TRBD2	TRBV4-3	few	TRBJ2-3	CASSQERRTSGGTQYF	TGCGCCAGCAGCCAAGAACGTCGGACTAGCGGGGGCACGCAGTATTTT
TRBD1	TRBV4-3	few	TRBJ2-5	CASSQVSLGQGLETQYF	TGCGCCAGCAGCCAAGTCTCCCTCGGACAGGGGCTAGAGACCCAGTACTTC
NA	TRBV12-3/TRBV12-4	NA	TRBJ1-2	CATAREDYGYTF	TGTGCCACGGCCAGGGAGGACTATGGCTACACCTTC
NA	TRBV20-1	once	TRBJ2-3	CSARDRWGYLAPSADTQYF	TGCAGTGCTAGAGATCGGTGGGGCTATCTCGCACCTAGCGCAGATACGCAGTATTTT
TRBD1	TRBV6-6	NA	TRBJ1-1	CASSPRGSNTEAFF	TGTGCCAGCAGCCCCAGGGGGAGCAACACTGAAGCTTTCTTT